The 2 T cell receptor beta chains in this list originate from one sample, sequenced in a study of T cells in Graves' hyperthyroidism and ophthalmopathy. The TCR beta CDR3 regions underwent amplification using RNA transcripts as the source. RT-PCR in the first round (using the HTBI primer set) targeted the TCR CDR3. TCRdb analysed the multiplex PCR reads with MiXCR anew, one entry per CDR3 protein. Of 550,000 to 600,000 distinct CDR3 sequences listed, roughly 50% were seen once; the top ten hold over 15%. The sequenced sample consisted of peripheral blood or thyroid tissue (not recorded which). All receptors derive from an adult woman with Graves' disease, either hyperthyroidism or ophthalmopathy (not recorded which).

This clonotype was seen only a few times. This may come from a read error, since a much larger clone is one base off. The chain carries TRBV20-1 and TRBJ1-4; D unresolved. Looked up from germline, CDR1 is DFQATT and CDR2 is SNEGSKA (reference sequence). The CDR3 has 14 amino acids. This CDR3 is CGAKPPGTNEKLFF. CDR3 coding DNA: TGCGGTGCTAAGCCCCCAGGAACTAATGAAAAACTGTTTTTT.

There are many counts of this clonotype. The V and J genes are TRBV20-1 and TRBJ2-2, with 8 bases fitting TRBD2. The ends lost 2 bases at V and 6 bases at J; junction bases unmatched: 5. This CDR3 region has 14 residues. From germline, CDR1 is DFQATT and CDR2 SNEGSKA (reference sequence). The CDR3 sequence: CSARFGREAGELFF. DNA for the CDR3: TGCAGTGCTAGATTTGGGCGGGAGGCCGGGGAGCTGTTTTTT.